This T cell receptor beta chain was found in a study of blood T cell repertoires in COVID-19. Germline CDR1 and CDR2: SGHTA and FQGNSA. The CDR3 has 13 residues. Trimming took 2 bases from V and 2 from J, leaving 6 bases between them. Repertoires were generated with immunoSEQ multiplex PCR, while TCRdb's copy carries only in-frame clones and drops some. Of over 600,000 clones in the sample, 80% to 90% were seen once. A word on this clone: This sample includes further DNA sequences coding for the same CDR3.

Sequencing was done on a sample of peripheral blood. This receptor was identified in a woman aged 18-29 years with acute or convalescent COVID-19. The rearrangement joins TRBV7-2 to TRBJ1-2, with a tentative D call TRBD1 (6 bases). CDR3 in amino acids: CASSLRGNYGYTF. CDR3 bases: TGTGCCAGCAGCTTAAGGGGGAACTATGGCTACACCTTC.